This entry features one T cell receptor (beta chain) sequence. The V gene lost 7 bases and the J gene lost 5 bases, with 17 bases spanning the gap. CDR3 size: 14 residues. CDR1 and CDR2 from the germline V gene are SNHLY and FYNNEI. Data came from immunoSEQ multiplex PCR; TCRdb stores just in-frame clones and leaves some out. The sample has about 200,000 clones; around four fifths are singletons. These data belong to a study of blood T cell repertoires in COVID-19. Cohort assignment relied on participant-reported clinical history. Sequenced sample: PBMCs or T cells enriched from blood (not recorded which). The origin of this receptor is a man aged 35-49 years who had recovered from COVID-19. The rearrangement uses TRBV2 and TRBJ1-1; a weak D match, TRBD1 (6 bases). The CDR3 protein is CASTSESRGTEAFF. In nucleotides, the CDR3 is TGTGCCAGCACCTCTGAGAGTAGGGGGACTGAAGCTTTCTTT. Drawing the rest from reference TRBV2 and TRBJ1-1, the complete variable domain is EPEVTQTPSHQVTQMGQEVILRCVPISNHLYFYWYRQILGQKVEFLVSFYNNEISEKSEIFDDQFSVERPDGSNFTLKIRSTKLEDSAMYFCASTSESRGTEAFFGQGTRLTVV.